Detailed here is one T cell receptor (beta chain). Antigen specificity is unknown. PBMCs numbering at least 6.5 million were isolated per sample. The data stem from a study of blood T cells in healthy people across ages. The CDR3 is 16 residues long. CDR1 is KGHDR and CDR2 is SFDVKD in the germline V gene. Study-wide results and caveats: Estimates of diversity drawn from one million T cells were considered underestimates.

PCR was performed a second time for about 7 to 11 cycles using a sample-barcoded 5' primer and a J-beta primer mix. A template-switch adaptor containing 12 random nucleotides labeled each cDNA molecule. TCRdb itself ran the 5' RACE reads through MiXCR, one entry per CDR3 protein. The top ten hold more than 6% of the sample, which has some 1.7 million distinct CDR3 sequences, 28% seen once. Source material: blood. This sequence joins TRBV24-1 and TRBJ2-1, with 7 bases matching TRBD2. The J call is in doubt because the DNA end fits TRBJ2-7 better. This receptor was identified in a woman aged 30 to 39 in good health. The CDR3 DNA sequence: TGTGCCACCAGTGATTCCGGGACTATCAGGTACAATGAGCAGTACTTC. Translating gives CATSDSGTIRYNEQYF.